Listed here are 8 T cell receptor beta chains from one sample, sequenced in a study of beta chain features in type 1 diabetes. cDNA synthesis used the whole RNA isolate, giving expressed TCRB sequences. The protocol was immunoSEQ multiplex PCR, while the TCRdb copy is restricted to in-frame clones and leaves out a portion. The data contain about 900,000 clones, 17% of them singletons. The sequencing input was naive CD4+ T cells from blood. These receptors all come from a woman under 30 in good health.

The chain links TRBV2 to TRBJ1-1; no clear D. This CDR3 is 13 amino acids long. Trimming cost V 7 bases and J 3 bases, with 12 bases left between them. Germline CDR1 SNHLY, CDR2 FYNNEI. The CDR3 region is CASTGDRDTEAFF. In DNA, the CDR3 is TGTGCCAGCACCGGAGATAGAGACACTGAAGCTTTCTTT.

The chain employs TRBV6-5 and TRBJ2-3, with 7 bases fitting TRBD2. The CDR3 runs to 14 residues. V lost 6 bases to trimming and J lost 4 bases; unmatched junction nucleotides: 7. The germline V gene has CDR1 MNHEY and CDR2 SVGAGI. The CDR3 protein is CASRASGTADTQYF. The CDR3 bases are TGTGCCAGCAGAGCAAGCGGGACGGCAGATACGCAGTATTTT.

CDR3 in DNA: TGTGCCAGTAAGGGCTCTGGGGCCAACGTCCTGACTTTC. It codes for CASKGSGANVLTF. V gene TRBV19 combines with J gene TRBJ2-6; D is unresolved. V dropped 7 bases and J dropped 0 bases, with 4 bases sitting between them. Germline loops: CDR1 LNHDA, CDR2 SQIVND (reference sequence). The CDR3 runs 13 residues. The full variable domain, its missing parts supplied by reference TRBV19 and TRBJ2-6, is DGGITQSPKYLFRKEGQNVTLSCEQNLNHDAMYWYRQDPGQGLRLIYYSQIVNDFQKGDIAEGYSVSREKKESFPLTVTSAQKNPTAFYLCASKGSGANVLTFGAGSRLTVL.

Note on this clone: The sample has other DNA sequences that encode this CDR3 too. V and J are TRBV11-2 and TRBJ1-2; no reliable D call. The CDR3 covers 12 residues. The V and J ends lost 1 base and 4 bases respectively, with 4 bases between them. Per germline, CDR1 SGHAT and CDR2 FQNNGV. CDR3 region: CASSLVGYGYTF. The CDR3 region has the DNA TGTGCCAGCAGCTTAGTAGGCTATGGCTACACCTTC.

This clone has a handful of counts. The chain recombines TRBV28 with TRBJ1-1; 9 nucleotides match TRBD1. With 5 bases clipped from V and 8 bases from J, the junction kept 9 bases outside the gene matches. CDR3 size: 14 residues. Germline-derived CDR1 and CDR2 are MDHEN and SYDVKM. CDR3 sequence: CASSPTGGPPEAFF. The CDR3 nucleotides are TGTGCCAGCAGTCCTACAGGGGGCCCGCCCGAAGCTTTCTTT.

The J gene is TRBJ2-1, the V gene TRBV19; 7 bases fit TRBD1. After removal of 4 bases from V and 12 bases from J, the junction contained 6 bases not matched to a gene. Germline loops: CDR1 LNHDA, CDR2 SQIVND (reference sequence). CDR3 length: 12 residues. CDR3 in DNA: TGTGCCAGTAGTACTAATTCAGGGGGGCAGTTCTTC. Translated, it gives CASSTNSGGQFF.

This clone was picked up a small number of times. In the same sample, other DNA sequences code for this CDR3. The V gene is TRBV5-6, the J gene TRBJ1-2; 8 bases are shared with TRBD1. Trimming cost V 0 bases and J 4 bases; bases outside gene matches: 2. Germline V gene lookup returns CDR1 SGHDT and CDR2 YYEEEE. The CDR3 extends over 14 amino acids. The CDR3 region is CASSLDRGVYGYTF. The CDR3 coding sequence is TGTGCCAGCAGCTTGGACAGGGGGGTCTATGGCTACACCTTC.

This chain joins TRBV28 and TRBJ1-1, with D hard to call. The CDR3 length is 15 residues. Germline lookup yields CDR1 MDHEN and CDR2 SYDVKM. Between the trimmed V and J ends, which lost 8 bases and 0 bases, there was a span of 16 bases. CDR3 nucleotides: TGTGCCAGCCGCCCCGCGACGACCATGAACACTGAAGCTTTCTTT. The encoded protein is CASRPATTMNTEAFF.